The rows below give T cell receptor beta chains drawn from one sample of a study of OX40 agonist ivuxolimab in advanced cancers. The method was immunoSEQ multiplex PCR; TCRdb's version includes in-frame clones alone and lacks a portion of them. The repertoire holds roughly 73,000 clones, with around nine tenths as singletons. The starting material was CD4+ or CD8+ T cells sorted from blood, obtained in a trial of the OX40 agonist ivuxolimab. The source is an adult with an advanced solid tumor such as melanoma, head and neck, liver or kidney cancer. CDR3s include the opening cysteine and the closing phenylalanine or tryptophan. Fields, in order: V gene, clone size, CDR3 protein. Not all rows give a size; the values are once, few, many and, for expanded clones, a class.

V: TRBV5-4
size: -
CDR3: CASSLKKQGSYEQYF

V: TRBV30
size: -
CDR3: CAWTRDTAYEQYF

V: TRBV6-5
size: once
CDR3: CASSYSIGGSSYEQYF

V: TRBV11-3
size: -
CDR3: CASSLDSRADSGNTIYF

V: TRBV19
size: -
CDR3: CASSTGHSYEQYF

V: TRBV12-5
size: few
CDR3: CASGARRGTEAFF

V: TRBV27
size: -
CDR3: CASSLSFREYPYEQYF

V: TRBV30
size: -
CDR3: CAWSPHLYGYTF

V: TRBV15
size: once
CDR3: CATSREWPPGLITGTSGNTIYF

V: TRBV7-9
size: -
CDR3: CASSWTGTGAGGGYTF

V: TRBV4-1
size: -
CDR3: CASSRGGAGGELFF

V: TRBV10-1
size: -
CDR3: CASSETDPWEQFF